This T cell receptor (beta chain) was documented in a study of human T cells and chemical hapten exposure. In regard to this clonotype: Its antigen is currently unknown.

General study results and limits: The formation of large CDR3 similarity clusters by expanded TCRs significantly exceeded that of controls. TCRs above 1 in 1000 frequency did not change with DPC sensitization.

Indicated time point: pre-sensitization, week 0. The treatment is: therapeutic diphenylcyclopropenone sensitization with weekly scalp DPC. Phlebotomy was performed prior to application of every patch test. Total RNA extraction was carried out from unfractionated whole blood. The germline CDR1 and CDR2 sequences are DFQATT and SNEGSKA (reference sequence). The CDR3 totals 12 residues. V was pared by 6 bases and J by 2 bases, with 8 bases between. One entry per CDR3 protein, called by TCRdb with MiXCR from the RACE reads. The repertoire holds roughly 100,000 distinct CDR3 sequences, with under 14% as singletons.

The TCR originated in a woman aged 55-69 years with alopecia areata. Some clones in this sample may be carry-over from other donors' samples. J is TRBJ1-5 and V is TRBV20-1; D is unresolved. This specimen consisted of whole blood, obtained in connection with sensitization to the hapten diphenylcyclopropenone (DPC). CDR3 sequence: CSAPSGNQPQHF. Written as DNA, the CDR3 is TGCAGTGCCCCTTCGGGCAATCAGCCCCAGCATTTT.